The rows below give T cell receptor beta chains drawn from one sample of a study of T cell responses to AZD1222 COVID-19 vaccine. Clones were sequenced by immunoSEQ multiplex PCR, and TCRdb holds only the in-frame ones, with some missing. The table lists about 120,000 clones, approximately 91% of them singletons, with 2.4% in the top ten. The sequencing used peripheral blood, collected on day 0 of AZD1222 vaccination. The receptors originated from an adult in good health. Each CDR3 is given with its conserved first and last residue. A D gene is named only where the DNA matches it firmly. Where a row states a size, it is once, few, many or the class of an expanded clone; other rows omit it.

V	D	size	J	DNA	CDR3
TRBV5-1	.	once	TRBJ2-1	TGCGCCAGCAGCCTGGCCATGATAGCGAATGAGCAGTTCTTC	CASSLAMIANEQFF
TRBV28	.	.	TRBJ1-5	TGTGCCAGCAGTGACTTCCTGACAGGCCATCAGCCCCAGCATTTT	CASSDFLTGHQPQHF
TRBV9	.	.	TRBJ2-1	TGTGCCAGCAGCGTAGACCCTTCCTACAATGAGCAGTTCTTC	CASSVDPSYNEQFF
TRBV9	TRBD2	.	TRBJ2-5	TGTGCCAGCAGCGTAGGTTCTAGCGGGAGGGCCGGTGAGACCCAGTACTTC	CASSVGSSGRAGETQYF
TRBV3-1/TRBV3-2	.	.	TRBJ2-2	TGTGCCGCCCGAGAGGTCACCGGGGAGCTGTTTTTT	CAAREVTGELFF
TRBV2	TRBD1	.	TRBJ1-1	TGTGCCAGCGGGGGATTAACCGGGACAGCCTTAATGAACACTGAAGCTTTCTTT	CASGGLTGTALMNTEAFF
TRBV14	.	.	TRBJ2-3	TGTGCCAGCAGCCCCTGGGGGCGGGGTAGCACAGATACGCAGTATTTT	CASSPWGRGSTDTQYF
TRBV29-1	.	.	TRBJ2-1	TGCAGCGTTGAAGATCAGCGAGTTGGCAGGGTAATGGGGAATGAGCAGTTCTTC	CSVEDQRVGRVMGNEQFF
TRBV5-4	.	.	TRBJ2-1	TGTGCCAGCAGCGCGGATGCGGGCTCCTACAATGAGCAGTTCTTC	CASSADAGSYNEQFF
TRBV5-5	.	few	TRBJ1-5	TGTGCCAGCAGCTTGGCAGGGTGGAGCAATCAGCCCCAGCATTTT	CASSLAGWSNQPQHF
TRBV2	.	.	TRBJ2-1	TGTGCCAGCAGTCCGGGACTCTCCTACAATGAGCAGTTCTTC	CASSPGLSYNEQFF
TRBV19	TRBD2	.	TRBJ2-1	TGTGCCAGTACCCGGGGGGGACTAGCGGGGAATGAGCAGTTCTTC	CASTRGGLAGNEQFF
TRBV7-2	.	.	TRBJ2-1	TGTGCCAGCACCCCCTATAAAGGGGCTAACGAGCAGTTCTTC	CASTPYKGANEQFF
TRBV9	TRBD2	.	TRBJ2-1	TGTGCCAGCAGCGTAGCTGGACTAGCGGGAAGCGATGAGCAGTTCTTC	CASSVAGLAGSDEQFF
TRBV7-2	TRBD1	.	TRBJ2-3	TGTGCCAGCAGCTTATGGGGACAGGGCGGGCCAGATACGCAGTATTTT	CASSLWGQGGPDTQYF
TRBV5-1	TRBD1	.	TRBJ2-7	TGCGCCAGCAGCCCCCGAATAGACAGGGGATCCTACGAGCAGTACTTC	CASSPRIDRGSYEQYF
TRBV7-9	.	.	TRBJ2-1	TGTGCCAGCAGCTTAGCGGGAGACCACAATGAGCAGTTCTTC	CASSLAGDHNEQFF
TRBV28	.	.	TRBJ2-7	TGTGCCAGCAGTTTATCGGGGGGCTCGGGCTCCTACGAGCAGTACTTC	CASSLSGGSGSYEQYF
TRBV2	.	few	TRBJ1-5	TGTGCCAGCACCGGGGGCAATCAGCCCCAGCATTTT	CASTGGNQPQHF
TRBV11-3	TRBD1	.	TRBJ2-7	TGTGCCAGCAGCTTATGTCGGACAGGGGGACGATACGAGCAGTACTTC	CASSLCRTGGRYEQYF
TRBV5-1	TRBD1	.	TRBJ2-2	TGCGCCAGCAGCCGGACAGGAGCCACCGGGGAGCTGTTTTTT	CASSRTGATGELFF
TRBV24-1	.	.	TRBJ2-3	TGTGCCACCAACAGTGGACTAACAGATACGCAGTATTTT	CATNSGLTDTQYF
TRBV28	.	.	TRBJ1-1	TGTGCCAGCAAAAATATGGGTCTCACTGAAGCTTTCTTT	CASKNMGLTEAFF
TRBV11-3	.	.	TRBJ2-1	TGTGCCAGCAGCGGATCTTCCAGGGAGCAGTTCTTC	CASSGSSREQFF
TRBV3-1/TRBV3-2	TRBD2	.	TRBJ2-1	TGTGCCAGCAGCCAAGATATGACTAGCGGGAAGGAGCAGTTCTTC	CASSQDMTSGKEQFF
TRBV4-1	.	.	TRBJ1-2	TGCGCCAGCAGCCAAGCAGGCGGGACGGCGGATGGAGGCTACACCTTC	CASSQAGGTADGGYTF
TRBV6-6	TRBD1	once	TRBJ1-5	TGTGCCAGCAGTTATGGGGGACAGCCGAAAGGAGCCCAGCATTTT	CASSYGGQPKGAQHF
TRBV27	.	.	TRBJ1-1	TGTGCCAGCAGTTCCTACAGGGTGAACACTGAAGCTTTCTTT	CASSSYRVNTEAFF
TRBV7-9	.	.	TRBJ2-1	TGTGCCAGCAGCTACCCCCGGGGCCAAGAAAATGAGCAGTTCTTC	CASSYPRGQENEQFF
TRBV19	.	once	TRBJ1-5	TGTGCCAGTAGTACGGTGAGGCTTCTGGGCAATCAGCCCCAGCATTTT	CASSTVRLLGNQPQHF
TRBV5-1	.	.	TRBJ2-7	TGCGCCAGCAGCACCGGGACAACTTACAACGAGCAGTACTTC	CASSTGTTYNEQYF
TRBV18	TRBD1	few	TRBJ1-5	TGTGCCAGCTCACCTCCCCCCGGACAGGGCAGTCAGCCCCAGCATTTT	CASSPPPGQGSQPQHF
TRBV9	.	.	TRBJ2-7	TGTGCCAGCAGCGTAGACCCCCTAGGTCCCTACGAGCAGTACTTC	CASSVDPLGPYEQYF
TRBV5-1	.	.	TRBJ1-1	TGCGCCAGCAGCTGGCGGCCGGAGAACACTGAAGCTTTCTTT	CASSWRPENTEAFF
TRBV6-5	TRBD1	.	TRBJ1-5	TGTGCCAGCACTTGGACAGGGAGCCAGCCCCAGCATTTT	CASTWTGSQPQHF
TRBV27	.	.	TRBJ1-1	TGTGCCAGCAGTCAAGGACAGTTCACTGAAGCTTTCTTT	CASSQGQFTEAFF
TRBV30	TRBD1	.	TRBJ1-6	TGTGCCTGGAGTGTGGACAGGAGAAATTCACCCCTCCACTTT	CAWSVDRRNSPLHF
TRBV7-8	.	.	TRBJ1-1	TGTGCCAGCAGGGGGGACATTAGGAACACTGAAGCTTTCTTT	CASRGDIRNTEAFF